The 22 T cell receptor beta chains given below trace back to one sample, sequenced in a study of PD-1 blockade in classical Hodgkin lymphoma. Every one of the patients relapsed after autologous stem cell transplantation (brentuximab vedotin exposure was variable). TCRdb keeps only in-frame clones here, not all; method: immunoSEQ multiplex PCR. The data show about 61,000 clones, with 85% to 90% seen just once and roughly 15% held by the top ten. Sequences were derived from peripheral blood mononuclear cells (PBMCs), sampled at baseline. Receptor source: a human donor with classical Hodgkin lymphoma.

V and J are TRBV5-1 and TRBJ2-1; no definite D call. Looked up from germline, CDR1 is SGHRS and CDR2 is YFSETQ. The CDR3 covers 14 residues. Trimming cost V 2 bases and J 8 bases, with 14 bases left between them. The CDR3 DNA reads TGCGCCAGCAGCTTTACTCCCTCCCCCGATGAGCAGTTCTTC. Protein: CASSFTPSPDEQFF. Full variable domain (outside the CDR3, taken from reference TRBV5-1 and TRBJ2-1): KAGVTQTPRYLIKTRGQQVTLSCSPISGHRSVSWYQQTPGQGLQFLFEYFSETQRNKGNFPGRFSGRQFSNSRSEMNVSTLELGDSALYLCASSFTPSPDEQFFGPGTRLTVL.

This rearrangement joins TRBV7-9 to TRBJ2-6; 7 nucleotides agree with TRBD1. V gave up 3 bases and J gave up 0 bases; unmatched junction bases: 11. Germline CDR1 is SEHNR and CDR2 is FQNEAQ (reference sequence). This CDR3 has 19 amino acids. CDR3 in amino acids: CASSFDRVSPGSGANVLTF. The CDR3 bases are TGTGCCAGCAGCTTCGACAGGGTTAGTCCGGGCTCTGGGGCCAACGTCCTGACTTTC.

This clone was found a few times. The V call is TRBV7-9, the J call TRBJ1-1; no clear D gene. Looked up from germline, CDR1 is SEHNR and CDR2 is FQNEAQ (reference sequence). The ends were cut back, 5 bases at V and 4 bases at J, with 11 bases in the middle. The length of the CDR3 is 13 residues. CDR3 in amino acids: CASSRDTGTEAFF. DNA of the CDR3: TGTGCCAGCAGCCGAGACACGGGCACTGAAGCTTTCTTT.

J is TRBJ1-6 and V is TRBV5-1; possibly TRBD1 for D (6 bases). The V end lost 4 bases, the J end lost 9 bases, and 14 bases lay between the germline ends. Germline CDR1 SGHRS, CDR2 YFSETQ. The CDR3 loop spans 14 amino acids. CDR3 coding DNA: TGCGCCAGCAGCCTAGGGACAAGCACTTCACCCCTCCACTTT. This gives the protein CASSLGTSTSPLHF.

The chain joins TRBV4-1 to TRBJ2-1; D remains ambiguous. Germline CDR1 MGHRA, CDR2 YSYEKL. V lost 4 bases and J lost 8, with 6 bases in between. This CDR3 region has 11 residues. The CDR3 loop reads CASSRTHEQFF. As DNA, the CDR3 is TGCGCCAGCAGCCGGACCCATGAGCAGTTCTTC.

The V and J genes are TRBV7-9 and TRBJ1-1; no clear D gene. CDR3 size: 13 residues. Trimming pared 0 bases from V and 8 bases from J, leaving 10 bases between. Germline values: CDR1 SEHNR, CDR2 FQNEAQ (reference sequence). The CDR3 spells CASSLAGFTEAFF. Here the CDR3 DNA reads TGTGCCAGCAGCTTAGCAGGCTTTACCGAAGCTTTCTTT.

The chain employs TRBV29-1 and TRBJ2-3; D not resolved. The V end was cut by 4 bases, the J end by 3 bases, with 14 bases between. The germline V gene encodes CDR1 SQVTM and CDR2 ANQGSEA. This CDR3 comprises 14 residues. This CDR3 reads CSVGNGISTDTQYF. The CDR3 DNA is TGCAGCGTTGGTAACGGAATCTCGACAGATACGCAGTATTTT.

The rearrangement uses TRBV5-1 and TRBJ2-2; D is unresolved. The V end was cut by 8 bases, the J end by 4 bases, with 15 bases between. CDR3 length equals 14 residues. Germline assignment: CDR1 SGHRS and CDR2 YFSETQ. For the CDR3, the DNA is TGCGCCAGAGAGGCAGCCTGGGGCACCGGGGAGCTGTTTTTT. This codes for CAREAAWGTGELFF.

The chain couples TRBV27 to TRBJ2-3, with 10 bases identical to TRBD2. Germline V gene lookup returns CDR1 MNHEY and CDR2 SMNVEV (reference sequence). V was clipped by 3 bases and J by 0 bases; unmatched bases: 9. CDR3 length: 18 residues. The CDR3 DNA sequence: TGTGCCAGCAGTTTCCCGAGGACTAGCGGCGCTAGCACAGATACGCAGTATTTT. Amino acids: CASSFPRTSGASTDTQYF.

The CDR3 region has the DNA TGTGCCAGCACCCTGACGGTCCGGTACATTGTTTGGCAGCATTTT. As protein: CASTLTVRYIVWQHF. The chain uses TRBV6-1 and TRBJ1-5; D call uncertain. Trimming removed 7 bases at V and 13 bases at J, with 26 bases between. CDR3 length equals 15 residues. The germline gives CDR1 MNHNS, CDR2 SASEGT.

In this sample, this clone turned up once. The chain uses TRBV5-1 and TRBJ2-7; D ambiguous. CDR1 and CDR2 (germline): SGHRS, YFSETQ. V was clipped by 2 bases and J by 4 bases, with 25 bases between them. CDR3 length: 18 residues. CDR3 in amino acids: CASSLFPTTGGELYEQYF. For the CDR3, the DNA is TGCGCCAGCAGCTTATTCCCCACCACGGGCGGAGAACTTTACGAGCAGTACTTC.

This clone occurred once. The CDR3 loop is CASSRRQGGNQPQHF. CDR3 DNA sequence: TGTGCCAGCAGTCGACGACAGGGGGGCAATCAGCCCCAGCATTTT. The chain carries TRBV6-5 and TRBJ1-5; 9 nucleotides agree with TRBD1. This CDR3 contains 15 residues. J lost 2 bases, V lost 5 bases, and 4 bases had no gene match. Germline CDR1 reads MNHEY; CDR2 reads SVGAGI.

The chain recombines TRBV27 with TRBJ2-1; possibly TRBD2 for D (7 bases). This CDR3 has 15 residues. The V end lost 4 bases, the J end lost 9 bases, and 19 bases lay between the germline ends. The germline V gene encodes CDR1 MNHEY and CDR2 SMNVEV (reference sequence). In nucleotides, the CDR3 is TGTGCCAGCAGTTATCAAACAGGGAGGGCCATTGAGCAGTTCTTC. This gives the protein CASSYQTGRAIEQFF.

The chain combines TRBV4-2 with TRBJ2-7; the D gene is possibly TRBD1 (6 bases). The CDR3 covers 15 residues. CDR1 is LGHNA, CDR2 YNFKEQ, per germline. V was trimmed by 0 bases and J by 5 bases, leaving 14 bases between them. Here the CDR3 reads CASSQDGTRGHEQYF. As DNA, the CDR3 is TGTGCCAGCAGCCAAGATGGGACCAGGGGCCACGAGCAGTACTTC.

The CDR3 is CASSIEGSNYGYTF. CDR3 in DNA: TGTGCCAGTAGTATAGAGGGCAGTAACTATGGCTACACCTTC. J is TRBJ1-2 and V is TRBV19; D not certain. Germline V gene data show CDR1 as LNHDA and CDR2 as SQIVND (reference sequence). The CDR3 extends over 14 amino acids. Trimming pared 0 bases from V and 1 base from J, leaving 6 bases between.

CDR3 sequence: CASSQDFGVLNTEAFF. In nucleotides, the CDR3 is TGTGCCAGCAGCCAAGATTTCGGGGTTTTGAACACTGAAGCTTTCTTT. The rearrangement links TRBV14 to TRBJ1-1, with D unclear. Germline V gene lookup returns CDR1 SGHDN and CDR2 FVKESK. V was cut by 0 bases and J by 0 bases, with 11 bases left in between. The CDR3 has 16 amino acids.

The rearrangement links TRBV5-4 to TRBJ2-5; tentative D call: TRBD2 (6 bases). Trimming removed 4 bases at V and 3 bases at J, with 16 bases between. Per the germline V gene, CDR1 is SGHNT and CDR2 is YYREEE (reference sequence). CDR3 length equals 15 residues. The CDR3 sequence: CASSGQGTYEETQYF. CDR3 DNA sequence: TGTGCCAGCAGCGGACAAGGGACTTATGAAGAGACCCAGTACTTC.

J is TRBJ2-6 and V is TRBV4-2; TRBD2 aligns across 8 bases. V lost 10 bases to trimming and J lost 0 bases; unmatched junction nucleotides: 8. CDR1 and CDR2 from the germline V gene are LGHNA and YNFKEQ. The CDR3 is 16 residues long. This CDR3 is CATGGVPHSGANVLTF. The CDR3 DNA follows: TGTGCCACCGGGGGGGTACCCCACTCTGGGGCCAACGTCCTGACTTTC.

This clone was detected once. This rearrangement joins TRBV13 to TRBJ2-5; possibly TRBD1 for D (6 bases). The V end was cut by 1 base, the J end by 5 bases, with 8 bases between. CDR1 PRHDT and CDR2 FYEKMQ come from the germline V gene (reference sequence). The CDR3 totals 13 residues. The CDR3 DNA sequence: TGTGCCAGCAGCTTAGAGGGGGAGGAGACCCAGTACTTC. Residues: CASSLEGEETQYF.

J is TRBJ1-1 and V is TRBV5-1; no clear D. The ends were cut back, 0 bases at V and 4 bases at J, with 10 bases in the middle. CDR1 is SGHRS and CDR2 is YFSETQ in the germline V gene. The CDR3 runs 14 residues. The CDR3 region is CASSLVLSSTEAFF. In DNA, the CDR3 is TGCGCCAGCAGCTTGGTACTGTCCTCCACTGAAGCTTTCTTT. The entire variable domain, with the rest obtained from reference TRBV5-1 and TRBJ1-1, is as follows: KAGVTQTPRYLIKTRGQQVTLSCSPISGHRSVSWYQQTPGQGLQFLFEYFSETQRNKGNFPGRFSGRQFSNSRSEMNVSTLELGDSALYLCASSLVLSSTEAFFGQGTRLTVV.

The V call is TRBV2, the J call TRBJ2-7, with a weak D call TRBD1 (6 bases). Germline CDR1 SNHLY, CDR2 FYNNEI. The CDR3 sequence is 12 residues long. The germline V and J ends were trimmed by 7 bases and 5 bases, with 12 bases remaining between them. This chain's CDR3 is CASKGRGDEQYF. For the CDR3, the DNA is TGTGCCAGCAAAGGCAGGGGCGACGAGCAGTACTTC.

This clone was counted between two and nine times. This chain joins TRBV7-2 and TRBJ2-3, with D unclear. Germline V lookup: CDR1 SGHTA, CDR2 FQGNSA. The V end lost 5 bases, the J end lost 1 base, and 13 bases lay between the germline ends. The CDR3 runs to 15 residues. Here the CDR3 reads CASSPDAGGTDTQYF. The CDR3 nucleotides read TGTGCCAGCAGCCCCGACGCTGGGGGCACAGATACGCAGTATTTT.